This T cell receptor beta chain is drawn from a study of blood T cell repertoires in COVID-19. Across the whole study: There were acute and convalescent COVID-19 samples, and they came from the United States, Italy and Spain. T cells, B-cell-depleted T cells, or PBMCs provided the cDNA or gDNA that served as material.

How the authors handled the data: How many nucleated cells were present was estimated from reference gene primer amplification. TCRdb's copy holds only in-frame clones and misses some; the assay was immunoSEQ multiplex PCR. From that table come the V and J calls and clone size; the DNA was used to work out D and trimming. The data contain 90,000 or so clones, less than 80% of them singletons. Germline V gene lookup returns CDR1 SGHNT and CDR2 YYREEE (reference sequence). The CDR3 has 15 residues. Trimming took 0 bases from V and 2 from J; bases not matched to a gene: 3. The sequence derives from a woman of 80 years or more with acute or convalescent COVID-19. The chain uses TRBV5-4 and TRBJ1-2; 8 nucleotides align to TRBD1. The material sequenced was peripheral blood. CDR3 sequence (DNA): TGTGCCAGCAGCTTGGCCTCAGGGGGCAACTATGGCTACACCTTC. Its translation is CASSLASGGNYGYTF.